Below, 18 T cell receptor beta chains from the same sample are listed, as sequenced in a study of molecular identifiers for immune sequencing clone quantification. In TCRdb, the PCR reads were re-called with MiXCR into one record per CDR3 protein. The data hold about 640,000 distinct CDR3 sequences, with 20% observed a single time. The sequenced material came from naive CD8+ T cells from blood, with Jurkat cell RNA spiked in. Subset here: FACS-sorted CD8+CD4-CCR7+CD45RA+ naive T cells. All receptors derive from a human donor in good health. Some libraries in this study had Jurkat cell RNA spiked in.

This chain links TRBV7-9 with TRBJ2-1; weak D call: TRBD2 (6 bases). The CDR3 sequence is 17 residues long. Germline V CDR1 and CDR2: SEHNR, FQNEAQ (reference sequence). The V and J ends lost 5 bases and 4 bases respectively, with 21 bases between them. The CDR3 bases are TGTGCCAGCAGCCACACGGTTGGCGGGGAGGAGTACAATGAGCAGTTCTTC. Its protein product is CASSHTVGGEEYNEQFF.

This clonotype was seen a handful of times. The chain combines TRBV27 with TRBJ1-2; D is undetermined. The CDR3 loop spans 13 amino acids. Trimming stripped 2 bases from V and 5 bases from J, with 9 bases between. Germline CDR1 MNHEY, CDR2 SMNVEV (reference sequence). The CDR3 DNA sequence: TGTGCCAGCAGTTTAGGCCAGGAGTATGGCTACACCTTC. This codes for CASSLGQEYGYTF.

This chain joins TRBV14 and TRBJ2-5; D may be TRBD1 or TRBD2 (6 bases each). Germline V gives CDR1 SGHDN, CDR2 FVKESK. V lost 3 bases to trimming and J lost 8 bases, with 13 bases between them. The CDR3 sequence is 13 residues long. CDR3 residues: CASSQRDTTTQYF. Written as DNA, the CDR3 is TGTGCCAGCAGCCAGCGGGACACCACTACCCAGTACTTC.

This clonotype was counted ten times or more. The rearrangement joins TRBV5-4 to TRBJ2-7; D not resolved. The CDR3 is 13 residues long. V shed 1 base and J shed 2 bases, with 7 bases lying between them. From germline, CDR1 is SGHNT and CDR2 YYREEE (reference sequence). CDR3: CASSLSATYEQYF. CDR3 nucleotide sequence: TGTGCCAGCAGCTTGTCAGCCACCTACGAGCAGTACTTC.

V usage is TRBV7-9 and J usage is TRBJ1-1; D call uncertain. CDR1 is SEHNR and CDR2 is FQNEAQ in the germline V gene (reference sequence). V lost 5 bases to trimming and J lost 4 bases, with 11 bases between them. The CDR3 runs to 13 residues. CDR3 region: CASSRAWGTEAFF. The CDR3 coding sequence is TGTGCCAGCAGCCGGGCCTGGGGCACTGAAGCTTTCTTT.

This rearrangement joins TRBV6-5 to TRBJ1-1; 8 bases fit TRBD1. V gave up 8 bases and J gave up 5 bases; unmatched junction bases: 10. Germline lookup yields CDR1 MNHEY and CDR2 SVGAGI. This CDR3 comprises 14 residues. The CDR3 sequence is CASSAGGEGTEAFF. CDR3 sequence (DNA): TGTGCCAGCTCAGCAGGGGGCGAAGGGACTGAAGCTTTCTTT.

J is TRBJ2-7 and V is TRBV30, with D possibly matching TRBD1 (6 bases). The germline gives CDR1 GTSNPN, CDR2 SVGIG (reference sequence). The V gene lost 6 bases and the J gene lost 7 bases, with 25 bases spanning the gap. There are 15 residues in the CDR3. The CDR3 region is CACTNRDKGMGEQYF. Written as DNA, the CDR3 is TGTGCCTGTACAAACCGGGACAAGGGGATGGGGGAGCAGTACTTC.

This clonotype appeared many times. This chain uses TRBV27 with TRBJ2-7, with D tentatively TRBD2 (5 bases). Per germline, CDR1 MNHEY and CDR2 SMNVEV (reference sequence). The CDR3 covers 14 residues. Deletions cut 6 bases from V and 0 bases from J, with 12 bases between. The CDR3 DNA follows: TGTGCCAGCAGCCCCTCCACTAGCTCCTACGAGCAGTACTTC. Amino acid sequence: CASSPSTSSYEQYF.

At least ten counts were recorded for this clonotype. The CDR3 DNA reads TGTGCCAGCAGTTACTCGATCCGGGCCCCCTACAATGAGCAGTTCTTC. It translates to CASSYSIRAPYNEQFF. The chain joins TRBV6-5 to TRBJ2-1; D gene unclear. V was trimmed by 0 bases and J by 2 bases, leaving 11 bases between them. Germline V gene lookup returns CDR1 MNHEY and CDR2 SVGAGI. The CDR3 has 16 residues.

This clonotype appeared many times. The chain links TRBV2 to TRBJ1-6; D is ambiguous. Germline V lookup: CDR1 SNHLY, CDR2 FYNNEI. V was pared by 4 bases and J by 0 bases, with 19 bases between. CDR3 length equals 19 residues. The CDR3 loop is CASSGYSRETRSYNSPLHF. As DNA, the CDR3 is TGTGCCAGCAGTGGATACAGCCGCGAGACCCGCTCCTATAATTCACCCCTCCACTTT.

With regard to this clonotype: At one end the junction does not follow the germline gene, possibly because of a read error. This chain's CDR3 is CANSLGDTQYF. The CDR3 DNA reads as TGTGCCAACAGTTTGGGGGATACGCAGTATTTT. The chain combines TRBV27 with TRBJ2-3; D unresolved. From germline, CDR1 is MNHEY and CDR2 SMNVEV (reference sequence). The CDR3 extends over 11 amino acids.

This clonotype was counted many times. CDR3 residues: CAGGLAGGGNEQFF. The CDR3 nucleotides read TGTGCCGGGGGCCTAGCGGGAGGCGGGAATGAGCAGTTCTTC. V is TRBV30 and J is TRBJ2-1; 11 nucleotides match TRBD2. Germline loops: CDR1 GTSNPN, CDR2 SVGIG (reference sequence). The CDR3 spans 14 residues. Germline trimming cut 8 bases from V and 7 bases from J; bases unmatched to any gene: 10. Full variable domain (remainder filled in from reference TRBV30 and TRBJ2-1): SQTIHQWPATLVQPVGSPLSLECTVEGTSNPNLYWYRQAAGRGLQLLFYSVGIGQISSEVPQNLSASRPQDRQFILSSKKLLLSDSGFYLCAGGLAGGGNEQFFGPGTRLTVL.

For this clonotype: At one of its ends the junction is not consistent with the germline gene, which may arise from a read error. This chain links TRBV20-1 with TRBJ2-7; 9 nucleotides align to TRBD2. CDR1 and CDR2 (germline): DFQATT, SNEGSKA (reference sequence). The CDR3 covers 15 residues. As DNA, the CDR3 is TGCAGCGCTAGAGACCTTAGCGGGGGCCCCTACGAGCAGTACTTC. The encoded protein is CSARDLSGGPYEQYF.

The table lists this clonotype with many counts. CDR3 nucleotides: TGTGCCAGCAGCTTAGATTCGCGTTCTAGCACAGATACGCAGTATTTT. Translated, it gives CASSLDSRSSTDTQYF. This chain uses TRBV7-8 with TRBJ2-3; D remains unclear. The V and J ends lost 1 base and 0 bases respectively, with 11 bases between them. The CDR3 length is 16 residues. Germline CDR1 and CDR2: SGHVS and FQNEAQ.

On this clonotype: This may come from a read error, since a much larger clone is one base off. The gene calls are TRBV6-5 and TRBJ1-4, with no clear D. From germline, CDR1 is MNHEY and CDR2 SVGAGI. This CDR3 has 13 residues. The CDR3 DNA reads TGTGCCTGCAGTTACTCGACCGGGGAAAAACTGTTTTTT. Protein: CACSYSTGEKLFF.

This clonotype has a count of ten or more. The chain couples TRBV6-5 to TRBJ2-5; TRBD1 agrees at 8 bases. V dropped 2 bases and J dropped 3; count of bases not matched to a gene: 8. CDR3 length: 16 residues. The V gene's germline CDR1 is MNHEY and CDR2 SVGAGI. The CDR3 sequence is CASSYDQGANKETQYF. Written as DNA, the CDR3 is TGTGCCAGCAGTTACGATCAGGGGGCCAATAAAGAGACCCAGTACTTC.

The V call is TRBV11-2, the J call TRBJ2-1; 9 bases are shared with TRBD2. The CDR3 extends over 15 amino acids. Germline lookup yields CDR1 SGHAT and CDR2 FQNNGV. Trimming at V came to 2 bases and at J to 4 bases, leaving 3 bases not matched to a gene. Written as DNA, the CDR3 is TGTGCCAGCAGCTTACCTAGCGGGGCGTACAATGAGCAGTTCTTC. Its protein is CASSLPSGAYNEQFF.

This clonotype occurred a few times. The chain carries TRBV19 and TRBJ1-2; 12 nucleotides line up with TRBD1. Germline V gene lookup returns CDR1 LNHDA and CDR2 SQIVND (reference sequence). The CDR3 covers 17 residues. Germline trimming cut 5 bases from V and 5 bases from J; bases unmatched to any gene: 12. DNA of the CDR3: TGTGCCAGTAGTCCATATGCCGGGACAGGGGGCATGTATGGCTACACCTTC. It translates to CASSPYAGTGGMYGYTF.